This T cell receptor (beta chain) appears in the sequencing data of a study of TIL therapy for anti-PD-1-resistant metastatic lung cancer. Study-level background: Median patient age was almost 55, ranging roughly 38-75 years. Half of patients were current or former smokers.

The time point was: pre-treatment sample, taken before nivolumab and TIL therapy. The libraries were made with immunoSEQ v3. Some clones are missing from TCRdb's copy, which holds only in-frame ones; the method was immunoSEQ multiplex PCR. The top ten hold just over 2.5% of the sample, which has 55,000 to 70,000 clones, around 87% seen once. With regard to this clone: Its antigen is unidentified.

Whole-study findings and limits: The cohort had more treatment-naive, never-smoker and oncogene-addicted patients than typical.

The input for sequencing was blood, taken at baseline. This receptor was taken from a person between 25 and 79 years old with non-small cell lung cancer.

The CDR3 coding sequence is TGTGCCAGCAGTGAAGCAGGGAACGCGGGGGAGCTGTTTTTT. Translated, it gives CASSEAGNAGELFF. The rearrangement joins TRBV2 to TRBJ2-2, with D hard to call. Germline loops: CDR1 SNHLY, CDR2 FYNNEI. V lost 0 bases to trimming and J lost 8 bases, with 10 bases between them. The CDR3 totals 14 residues.